The 18 T cell receptor beta chains below were found in one sample sequenced in a study of tumor and adjacent non-tumor tissue in lung cancer. The template was RNA from unsorted bulk tissue. This non-tumor lung sample came from over 3 cm beyond the tumor edge. TCRbeta libraries were built with three rounds of nested PCR, modified from ARM-PCR. TCRdb re-called the multiplex PCR reads with MiXCR, one entry per CDR3 protein. The table lists around 80,000 distinct CDR3 sequences, around 76% of them singletons. The sample comprised distant non-tumor lung tissue. The receptors were gathered from a man between 65 and 85 years old with non-small cell lung cancer.

The chain joins TRBV11-3 to TRBJ1-1, with 7 bases identical to TRBD1. J lost 7 bases, V lost 2 bases, and 10 bases had no gene match. The CDR3 is 15 residues long. The germline V gene encodes CDR1 SGHNT and CDR2 YENEEA. DNA of the CDR3: TGTGCCAGCAGCTTACATTCCCATGACAGGGTTGAAGCTTTCTTT. This translates into CASSLHSHDRVEAFF.

A word on this clonotype: The conserved final phenylalanine or tryptophan is absent from the CDR3, which likely points to a read error. The V and J genes are TRBV29-1 and TRBJ1-1; D not certain. Germline V lookup: CDR1 SQVTM, CDR2 ANQGSEA. CDR3 length: 12 residues. The CDR3 region is CSVVAESPEAFL. The CDR3 region has the DNA TGCAGTGTTGTGGCGGAGAGTCCTGAAGCTTTCTTA.

A word on this clonotype: Sequence at one end of the junction differs from germline and may be a read error. V and J are TRBV5-6 and TRBJ2-4; D may be TRBD1 (6 bases). The CDR3 sequence is 17 residues long. Germline-derived CDR1 and CDR2 are SGHDT and YYEEEE. CDR3 nucleotides: TGTGCAAGCAGCGCTACCGGGACATGGTTCGCTGGAAACATTCAGTACTTC. It yields the protein CASSATGTWFAGNIQYF.

This clonotype was observed once. One end of the junction does not line up with germline, which may come from a read error. The chain joins TRBV4-3 to TRBJ2-1; the match to TRBD2 covers 8 bases. Looked up from germline, CDR1 is LGHNA and CDR2 is YSLEER. The CDR3 is made up of 15 amino acids. For the CDR3, the DNA is TGCGCCAGCAGCCACCTACCGGGACTAGACAATGAGCGGTTCTTC. It specifies CASSHLPGLDNERFF.

About this clonotype itself: The junction departs from germline at one end; a sequencing error may be responsible. The chain links TRBV29-1 to TRBJ1-2; D unclear. CDR1 is SQVTM and CDR2 is ANQGSEA in the germline V gene. This CDR3 spans 16 amino acids. The CDR3 protein is CGVIPYQTSGEDGYTF. In DNA, the CDR3 is TGCGGCGTTATCCCCTATCAAACCTCGGGAGAAGATGGCTACACCTTC.

The V call is TRBV7-9, the J call TRBJ1-6, with 7 bases aligning to TRBD1. Germline CDR1 SEHNR, CDR2 FQNEAQ (reference sequence). The CDR3 totals 12 residues. The DNA for the CDR3 is TGTGCTAACAGTAACAGGGGTTCACCCCTCCACTTT. The encoded protein is CANSNRGSPLHF.

Worth noting for this clonotype: At one of its ends the junction is not consistent with the germline gene, which may arise from a read error. The chain couples TRBV6-1 to TRBJ1-2; 8 bases match TRBD1. Germline V lookup: CDR1 MNHNS, CDR2 SASEGT. The CDR3 runs 15 residues. The CDR3 region has the DNA TGTGCCAGCACCGCCCGGGACAGGAACGTTGGTGGCTACATCTTC. As protein: CASTARDRNVGGYIF.

In regard to this clonotype: A much larger clone differs by one base, so this may be a read error. Likely a read error: the CDR3 ends without its conserved phenylalanine or tryptophan. This chain connects TRBV6-1 to TRBJ2-2, with TRBD1 matching over 8 bases. Germline values: CDR1 MNHNS, CDR2 SASEGT. The CDR3 is 14 residues long. Trimming removed 8 bases from V and 7 bases from J; junction bases left unmatched: 9. In DNA, the CDR3 is TGTGCCAGCGACAGGACAGGGAGTGGCGGGGAGCTGTTTTCT. Amino acids: CASDRTGSGGELFS.

A remark on this clonotype: One junction end does not reproduce the germline sequence, and a read error may be involved. This sequence joins TRBV20-1 and TRBJ2-1, with D tentatively TRBD2 (7 bases). Germline-derived CDR1 and CDR2 are DFQATT and SNEGSKA (reference sequence). This CDR3 region has 12 residues. The DNA for the CDR3 is TGCAGTGCTTCCTCGGGGGGCACTCGGCAGCTCTTC. This sequence encodes CSASSGGTRQLF.

Concerning this clonotype: Germline and junction disagree at one end, which may indicate a read error. The CDR3 sequence is CTSCLYGPEQYF. The CDR3 DNA is TGTACCAGCTGCTTATATGGGCCGGAGCAATACTTC. The chain combines TRBV11-2 with TRBJ2-7; D is ambiguous. This CDR3 is built from 12 residues. Germline assignment: CDR1 SGHAT and CDR2 FQNNGV.

Turning to this clonotype: Germline is not matched at one junction end, which may reflect a read error. The V and J genes are TRBV12-3 or TRBV12-4 and TRBJ1-2; tentative D call: TRBD1 (6 bases). The CDR3 is 15 residues long. Here the CDR3 reads CASSQTGTPNYGYTF. CDR3 sequence (DNA): TGTGCCAGCAGTCAGACCGGGACACCAAACTATGGATACACCTTC.

This clonotype was seen just once. Without the conserved terminal phenylalanine or tryptophan, this CDR3 likely stems from a read error. The chain carries TRBV20-1 and TRBJ2-7; 12 nucleotides line up with TRBD2. CDR1 is DFQATT and CDR2 is SNEGSKA in the germline V gene (reference sequence). The ends lost 7 bases at V and 2 bases at J; junction bases unmatched: 9. This CDR3 comprises 15 residues. CDR3 sequence: CSVSEGLAGTYEQYN. As DNA, the CDR3 is TGCAGTGTTAGCGAAGGACTAGCGGGGACCTACGAGCAGTACAAC.

As for this clonotype: This CDR3 fails to terminate in the conserved phenylalanine or tryptophan, so it likely reflects a read error. The rearrangement uses TRBV12-3 or TRBV12-4 and TRBJ2-2; D gene uncertain. The CDR3 loop spans 15 amino acids. Trimming left V 9 bases short and J 10 bases short, with 24 bases between. The chain's CDR3 is CASNPQHGNAEELFY. CDR3 coding DNA: TGTGCCAGTAATCCCCAACATGGGAACGCCGAGGAGCTGTTTTAT.

This clonotype was seen only once. Sequence at one end of the junction differs from germline and may be a read error. The chain recombines TRBV6-1 with TRBJ2-3, with D unresolved. This CDR3 has 12 residues. CDR1 is MNHNS and CDR2 is SASEGT in the germline V gene. CDR3 protein: CASSKSSFTQFF. The CDR3 region has the DNA TGTGCCAGCAGTAAATCCAGTTTTACCCAGTTTTTT.

Points on this clonotype: This likely comes from a read error, as the CDR3 has no conserved phenylalanine or tryptophan at its end. The chain has TRBV12-3 or TRBV12-4 and TRBJ2-1; the D is unclear. This CDR3 comprises 13 residues. Deletions cut 2 bases from V and 9 bases from J, with 11 bases between. CDR3 in DNA: TGTGCCAGCAGTTTATGTCCTGGGATTGAGCAGTTCCTC. Its protein is CASSLCPGIEQFL.

Comments on this clonotype: The CDR3 end shows no conserved phenylalanine or tryptophan, and so a read error is likely. The chain couples TRBV29-1 to TRBJ2-5; TRBD1 is a possible D gene (6 bases). CDR3 length equals 13 residues. CDR1 SQVTM and CDR2 ANQGSEA come from the germline V gene. Trimming left V 6 bases short and J 2 bases short, with 13 bases between. CDR3 DNA: TGCAGCGTGGGCGACAGGTTTCAAGAGACCCAGTACCTA. It is translated as CSVGDRFQETQYL.

In the case of this clonotype: The germline gene is not matched at one end of the junction; a read error may be the cause. The rearrangement uses TRBV29-1 and TRBJ2-1, with TRBD2 matching over 12 bases. The CDR3 has 18 amino acids. Looked up from germline, CDR1 is SQVTM and CDR2 is ANQGSEA. The CDR3 here is CSAVGILAGGLRGNEQFF. CDR3 bases: TGCAGCGCTGTAGGAATTCTAGCGGGAGGGCTCAGAGGCAATGAACAGTTCTTC.

Remarks on this clonotype: Mismatch with germline at one junction end may stem from a read error. The chain joins TRBV7-9 to TRBJ2-3; weak D call: TRBD2 (5 bases). CDR3 length equals 12 residues. CDR1 and CDR2 from the germline V gene are SEHNR and FQNEAQ (reference sequence). CDR3 amino acids: CPSSSPRDTQFF. CDR3 bases: TGTCCTAGCAGCTCCCCCCGTGATACGCAGTTTTTT.